This T cell receptor beta chain was sequenced for a study of blood T cells in healthy people across ages. The V segment lost 3 bases and the J segment 3 bases; nucleotides outside the gene matches: 5. CDR3 size: 15 residues. Per germline, CDR1 MNHEY and CDR2 SMNVEV (reference sequence). The table lists this clonotype with a few counts. A second PCR, run for about 7 to 12 cycles, used a sample-barcoded 5' primer plus a J-beta primer mix. One entry per CDR3 protein, called by TCRdb with MiXCR from the 5' RACE reads. The table includes more than 1,000,000 distinct CDR3 sequences, approximately 26% detected once. This same sample was also taken into another study, of T cells of mothers and their children.

The chain has TRBV27 and TRBJ2-3; 8 nucleotides align to TRBD1. The sequenced material came from blood. The receptor was derived from a girl aged 2 to 10 in good health. The CDR3 loop reads CASSFSQGATDTQYF. The CDR3 DNA reads as TGTGCCAGCAGTTTCAGCCAGGGGGCTACAGATACGCAGTATTTT.